This TCR beta chain comes out of a study of cytomegalovirus exposure and HLA in healthy donors. Findings and caveats of the study: Sequencing artifact likely explains a cluster of highly shared sequence variants. As a later analysis showed, several of the most significant clusters appeared to be linked to common viral pathogens. Among TCR beta chains, those listed as cytomegalovirus-associated numbered over 150.

Of note for this clone: What it binds is unknown.

PCR used 60 Vbeta primers and 13 Jbeta primers. Sequenced by immunoSEQ multiplex PCR; TCRdb stores in-frame clones only, minus some. This table has over 150,000 clones, 65% to 85% appearing once. Germline loops: CDR1 SGHRS, CDR2 YFSETQ. Trimming pared 4 bases from V and 4 bases from J, leaving 20 bases between. The CDR3 is 17 residues long. The receptor was derived from a young man in good health and CMV-seronegative. This chain connects TRBV5-1 to TRBJ1-4; TRBD1 might be the D (5 bases). Sequences were obtained from PBMCs. The chain's CDR3 is CASSPRAPTRYNEKLFF. CDR3 coding DNA: TGCGCCAGCAGCCCCAGGGCACCTACACGGTATAATGAAAAACTGTTTTTT.